Presented here are 3 T cell receptor beta chains from one specimen sequenced in a study of cytomegalovirus exposure and HLA in healthy donors. Both 60 Vbeta primers and 13 Jbeta primers went into the PCR. TCRdb's table, derived via immunoSEQ multiplex PCR, lists solely in-frame clones and lacks some. The sample has 120,000 to 150,000 clones; around 70% are singletons. Specimen: PBMCs. The receptors come from a man aged 35 to 55 in good health and CMV-seronegative.

The rearrangement links TRBV5-6 to TRBJ2-7; 9 bases are shared with TRBD1. There are 14 residues in the CDR3. Germline trimming cut 4 bases from V and 3 bases from J; bases unmatched to any gene: 5. Germline CDR1 SGHDT, CDR2 YYEEEE. This chain's CDR3 is CASSPDRGDYEQYF. The CDR3 nucleotides are TGTGCCAGCAGCCCGGACAGGGGAGACTACGAGCAGTACTTC.

The chain links TRBV30 to TRBJ2-3; D is unresolved. CDR3 length equals 13 residues. The ends were cut back, 3 bases at V and 0 bases at J, with 7 bases in the middle. Germline V gives CDR1 GTSNPN, CDR2 SVGIG (reference sequence). CDR3 DNA: TGTGCCTGGAGGGGCCTTAGCACAGATACGCAGTATTTT. This gives the protein CAWRGLSTDTQYF.

The chain joins TRBV18 to TRBJ1-1; possible D gene TRBD1, 6 bases. The V and J ends lost 1 base and 3 bases respectively, with 9 bases between them. CDR1 is KGHSH, CDR2 LQKENI, per germline. The CDR3 has 14 residues. The CDR3 is CASSPLDSDTEAFF. CDR3 nucleotide sequence: TGTGCCAGCTCACCACTGGACAGTGACACTGAAGCTTTCTTT.